What follows are 31 T cell receptor beta chains derived from one specimen sequenced in a study of T cells in narcolepsy. The data were produced by immunoSEQ multiplex PCR, yet TCRdb's version contains in-frame clones alone and is incomplete. The table shows 25,000 to 35,000 clones, with 79% occurring only once. The sequencing input was memory (CD45RA-) CD4+ T cells from blood. The origin of the receptors is a human donor in good health.

CDR3 DNA sequence: TGTGCCAGCTCACCACAAGGGACAGGGAGCTCCTACGAGCAGTACTTC. Translated, it gives CASSPQGTGSSYEQYF. The V call is TRBV18, the J call TRBJ2-7, with TRBD1 identical over 9 bases. The trim removed 1 base at V and 0 bases at J, leaving 4 bases unmatched. Germline lookup yields CDR1 KGHSH and CDR2 LQKENI. This CDR3 comprises 16 residues.

The CDR3: CASSYPGGRSTDTQYF. For the CDR3, the DNA is TGTGCCAGCAGTTACCCTGGGGGCCGTAGCACAGATACGCAGTATTTT. The chain recombines TRBV6-5 with TRBJ2-3; D possibly corresponds to TRBD1 (6 bases). This CDR3 comprises 16 residues. V shed 2 bases and J shed 0 bases, with 12 bases lying between them. Looked up from germline, CDR1 is MNHEY and CDR2 is SVGAGI.

The gene calls are TRBV5-1 and TRBJ2-3; 10 bases are shared with TRBD2. There are 16 residues in the CDR3. V trimming: 3 bases; J trimming: 2 bases; junction bases outside the gene matches: 6. Germline V gene lookup returns CDR1 SGHRS and CDR2 YFSETQ. In DNA form, the CDR3 reads TGCGCCAGCAGCTCCATCCTAGCGGGAGTCACAGATACGCAGTATTTT. Residues: CASSSILAGVTDTQYF.

This clone was seen a few times. The chain couples TRBV19 to TRBJ1-4; no clear D. Trimming left V 3 bases short and J 8 bases short, with 25 bases between. Germline lookup yields CDR1 LNHDA and CDR2 SQIVND (reference sequence). The CDR3 runs to 18 residues. The CDR3 sequence: CASSISGRPRREDEKLFF. CDR3 coding DNA: TGTGCCAGTAGTATCTCCGGCCGGCCTAGGAGGGAGGACGAAAAACTGTTTTTT. Using reference TRBV19 and TRBJ1-4 for the parts outside the CDR3, the full variable domain is DGGITQSPKYLFRKEGQNVTLSCEQNLNHDAMYWYRQDPGQGLRLIYYSQIVNDFQKGDIAEGYSVSREKKESFPLTVTSAQKNPTAFYLCASSISGRPRREDEKLFFGSGTQLSVL.

The CDR3 DNA reads TGCGCCAGCAGCATGGACAGCCAAGAGACCCAGTACTTC. It codes for CASSMDSQETQYF. The chain links TRBV5-1 to TRBJ2-5; possibly TRBD1 for D (6 bases). The germline CDR1 and CDR2 sequences are SGHRS and YFSETQ. V shed 4 bases and J shed 1 base, with 8 bases lying between them. The CDR3 sequence is 13 residues long.

The rearrangement uses TRBV9 and TRBJ2-3; 9 nucleotides line up with TRBD2. V trimming: 0 bases; J trimming: 6 bases; junction bases outside the gene matches: 8. The CDR3 consists of 16 residues. Germline V lookup: CDR1 SGDLS, CDR2 YYNGEE. CDR3 in amino acids: CASSVGAGGPRDTQYF. The CDR3 DNA reads TGTGCCAGCAGCGTAGGCGCGGGAGGGCCACGGGATACGCAGTATTTT.

This chain links TRBV5-1 with TRBJ2-7, with TRBD1 identical over 8 bases. Germline CDR1 is SGHRS and CDR2 is YFSETQ. The CDR3 consists of 15 residues. V was clipped by 1 base and J by 4 bases; unmatched bases: 7. The CDR3 sequence: CASSLYPGGSYEQYF. Written as DNA, the CDR3 is TGCGCCAGCAGCTTGTATCCAGGGGGCTCGTACGAGCAGTACTTC.

This chain's CDR3 is CASSRASTDTQYF. The CDR3, as DNA: TGTGCCAGTTCCCGGGCTAGCACAGATACGCAGTATTTT. The chain combines TRBV7-2 with TRBJ2-3, with D unresolved. The length of the CDR3 is 13 residues. Germline V CDR1 and CDR2: SGHTA, FQGNSA. V was clipped by 9 bases and J by 0 bases, with 10 bases between them.

The V and J genes are TRBV7-2 and TRBJ2-1; unclear D gene. This CDR3 has 16 residues. Germline V gene sequence: CDR1 SGHTA, CDR2 FQGNSA. V dropped 2 bases and J dropped 0 bases, with 11 bases sitting between them. The CDR3 DNA follows: TGTGCCAGCAGCTTAAGGGCTGGCACCTCCTACAATGAGCAGTTCTTC. It is translated as CASSLRAGTSYNEQFF.

This sequence joins TRBV10-3 and TRBJ1-4; TRBD1 matches at 11 bases. The CDR3 runs 16 residues. The trim removed 6 bases at V and 6 bases at J, leaving 9 bases unmatched. CDR1 and CDR2 from the germline V gene are ENHRY and SYGVKD. Written as DNA, the CDR3 is TGTGCCATCAGCTCTCCACCGGGACAGGGGGATGAAAAACTGTTTTTT. Protein: CAISSPPGQGDEKLFF.

The chain combines TRBV4-3 with TRBJ1-1, with TRBD1 as a possible D gene (5 bases). The CDR3 spans 16 residues. Germline V gene lookup returns CDR1 LGHNA and CDR2 YSLEER. The V gene lost 1 base and the J gene lost 3 bases, with 15 bases spanning the gap. CDR3 in DNA: TGCGCCAGCAGCCAAGTAGGTCAGGGTTTGCACACTGAAGCTTTCTTT. Translated, it gives CASSQVGQGLHTEAFF.

The J gene is TRBJ2-4, the V gene TRBV28, with D unclear. The CDR3 runs 14 residues. Germline values: CDR1 MDHEN, CDR2 SYDVKM. The germline V and J ends were trimmed by 2 bases and 3 bases, with 8 bases remaining between them. CDR3 amino acids: CASSLAFVKNIQYF. The CDR3 region has the DNA TGTGCCAGCAGTTTAGCGTTTGTCAAAAACATTCAGTACTTC. The entire variable domain, with the rest obtained from reference TRBV28 and TRBJ2-4, is as follows: DVKVTQSSRYLVKRTGEKVFLECVQDMDHENMFWYRQDPGLGLRLIYFSYDVKMKEKGDIPEGYSVSREKKERFSLILESASTNQTSMYLCASSLAFVKNIQYFGAGTRLSVL.

The rearrangement uses TRBV5-4 and TRBJ2-4; the D gene could be TRBD1 or TRBD2 (6 bases each). Trimming removed 5 bases from V and 6 bases from J, with 12 bases in between. This CDR3 is 13 amino acids long. Germline CDR1 reads SGHNT; CDR2 reads YYREEE (reference sequence). The CDR3 nucleotides read TGTGCCAGCAGTCCAGGGGAGGTAAACATTCAGTACTTC. It encodes CASSPGEVNIQYF. The variable domain in full, completed from reference TRBV5-4 and TRBJ2-4, reads ETGVTQSPTHLIKTRGQQVTLRCSSQSGHNTVSWYQQALGQGPQFIFQYYREEENGRGNFPPRFSGLQFPNYSSELNVNALELDDSALYLCASSPGEVNIQYFGAGTRLSVL.

By proportion, this clone is medium-sized. The V call is TRBV7-3, the J call TRBJ1-1, with a possible D match to TRBD1 (6 bases). The V end lost 5 bases, the J end lost 1 base, and 11 bases lay between the germline ends. This CDR3 spans 14 amino acids. Germline-derived CDR1 and CDR2 are SGHTA and FQGTGA. The CDR3 reads CASSPGHPNTEAFF. The CDR3 DNA reads TGTGCCAGCAGCCCGGGACATCCGAACACTGAAGCTTTCTTT.

This chain joins TRBV6-6 and TRBJ2-7; 9 positions agree with TRBD1. Looked up from germline, CDR1 is MNHNY and CDR2 is SVGAGI (reference sequence). This CDR3 is 13 amino acids long. The ends lost 6 bases at V and 12 bases at J; junction bases unmatched: 12. CDR3 residues: CASSRDRDTKGYF. CDR3 DNA: TGTGCCAGCAGCCGGGACAGGGACACGAAGGGGTACTTC.

V gene TRBV6-5 combines with J gene TRBJ2-1; a weak D match, TRBD2 (7 bases). Trimming left V 2 bases short and J 5 bases short, with 13 bases between. This CDR3 has 15 residues. CDR1 and CDR2 from the germline V gene are MNHEY and SVGAGI. Here the CDR3 reads CASSYLGGADNEQFF. In nucleotides, the CDR3 is TGTGCCAGCAGTTACCTAGGGGGGGCGGACAATGAGCAGTTCTTC.

The chain joins TRBV6-5 to TRBJ1-2; D is ambiguous. The germline gives CDR1 MNHEY, CDR2 SVGAGI. The CDR3 extends over 13 amino acids. The V end lost 5 bases, the J end lost 4 bases, and 11 bases lay between the germline ends. The CDR3 nucleotides read TGTGCCAGCAGTCCACGGCACTCCTATGGCTACACCTTC. This translates into CASSPRHSYGYTF.

This chain joins TRBV5-1 and TRBJ1-1; D possibly corresponds to TRBD1 (5 bases). Germline V gene lookup returns CDR1 SGHRS and CDR2 YFSETQ. V was pared by 4 bases and J by 3 bases, with 13 bases between. The CDR3 is 14 amino acids. This CDR3 reads CASSKGVRDTEAFF. CDR3 DNA sequence: TGCGCCAGCAGCAAAGGGGTTAGGGACACTGAAGCTTTCTTT. The full variable domain, with the rest looked up from reference TRBV5-1 and TRBJ1-1, is KAGVTQTPRYLIKTRGQQVTLSCSPISGHRSVSWYQQTPGQGLQFLFEYFSETQRNKGNFPGRFSGRQFSNSRSEMNVSTLELGDSALYLCASSKGVRDTEAFFGQGTRLTVV.

The J gene is TRBJ2-3, the V gene TRBV6-1; 7 positions match TRBD1. CDR3 length: 14 residues. Germline trimming cut 5 bases from V and 3 bases from J; bases unmatched to any gene: 5. CDR1 and CDR2 from the germline V gene are MNHNS and SASEGT. The CDR3 reads CASSPRTGTDTQYF. The CDR3 nucleotides are TGTGCCAGCAGTCCCCGGACAGGTACAGATACGCAGTATTTT.

The rearrangement links TRBV15 to TRBJ2-7; TRBD2 might be the D (5 bases). Germline V lookup: CDR1 LNHNV, CDR2 YYDKDF (reference sequence). This CDR3 region has 14 residues. V lost 3 bases and J 4 bases, leaving 13 bases between the germline ends. The CDR3 DNA follows: TGTGCCACCAGCAGCATACGGGGAAGATACGAGCAGTACTTC. Its translation: CATSSIRGRYEQYF.

The V call is TRBV5-1, the J call TRBJ1-6; D remains unclear. CDR3 size: 14 residues. Trimming took 2 bases from V and 7 from J, leaving 10 bases between them. Germline V gene sequence: CDR1 SGHRS, CDR2 YFSETQ. The CDR3 is CASSFRHPNSPLHF. The CDR3 DNA is TGCGCCAGCAGCTTCCGTCACCCGAATTCACCCCTCCACTTT.

By its share, this clone is medium-sized. The chain employs TRBV19 and TRBJ1-3; no clear D. V lost 5 bases and J 1 base, leaving 12 bases between the germline ends. The CDR3 sequence is 15 residues long. Germline loops: CDR1 LNHDA, CDR2 SQIVND (reference sequence). The CDR3, as DNA: TGTGCCAGTAGTCAGGACGGAGGGTCTGGAAACACCATATATTTT. Protein product: CASSQDGGSGNTIYF.

The chain combines TRBV7-3 with TRBJ2-1, with 14 nucleotides matching TRBD2. The germline V gene encodes CDR1 SGHTA and CDR2 FQGTGA. With V trimmed by 1 base and J by 0 bases, 5 bases remained unmatched. The CDR3 has 19 residues. CDR3 protein: CASSLKGLAGDSSYNEQFF. The DNA of the CDR3 is TGTGCCAGCAGCTTAAAGGGACTAGCGGGGGACAGCTCCTACAATGAGCAGTTCTTC.

V usage is TRBV4-1 and J usage is TRBJ1-3, with unresolved D. In germline, CDR1 is MGHRA, CDR2 YSYEKL. This CDR3 is built from 14 residues. V lost 1 base and J 5 bases, leaving 9 bases between the germline ends. The CDR3 protein is CASSQADRRNTIYF. CDR3 coding DNA: TGCGCCAGCAGCCAAGCCGACCGGCGAAACACCATATATTTT.

The chain joins TRBV9 to TRBJ1-2; D is uncertain. V lost 4 bases and J lost 7, with 20 bases in between. CDR1 is SGDLS, CDR2 YYNGEE, per germline. This CDR3 spans 15 amino acids. The DNA of the CDR3 is TGTGCCAGCAGCCCCCCGGTTGGGCTCCGGGTTGGCTACACCTTC. It codes for CASSPPVGLRVGYTF.

V and J are TRBV29-1 and TRBJ1-5; maybe TRBD1 (5 bases). CDR1 SQVTM and CDR2 ANQGSEA come from the germline V gene. V shed 3 bases and J shed 7 bases, with 13 bases lying between them. The CDR3 runs to 13 residues. As DNA, the CDR3 is TGCAGCGTTGAGACGGGGCCTGGGCAGCCCCAGCATTTT. Translating gives CSVETGPGQPQHF.

This chain links TRBV27 with TRBJ2-3, with unresolved D. V lost 5 bases and J lost 1, with 13 bases in between. The CDR3 runs to 15 residues. From germline, CDR1 is MNHEY and CDR2 SMNVEV (reference sequence). The CDR3 coding sequence is TGTGCCAGCAGTCAACTAAACCCCCGCACAGATACGCAGTATTTT. This translates into CASSQLNPRTDTQYF.

V is TRBV7-8 and J is TRBJ1-2, with 7 nucleotides matching TRBD1. Germline V gene lookup returns CDR1 SGHVS and CDR2 FQNEAQ. V shed 6 bases and J 5 bases; nucleotides not matched to a gene: 15. The CDR3 runs 16 residues. CDR3 in amino acids: CASSFDRVPRPYGYTF. The CDR3 nucleotides read TGTGCCAGCAGTTTCGACAGGGTCCCGCGACCGTATGGCTACACCTTC. The entire variable domain, with the rest obtained from reference TRBV7-8 and TRBJ1-2, is as follows: GAGVSQSPRYKVAKRGQDVALRCDPISGHVSLFWYQQALGQGPEFLTYFQNEAQLDKSGLPSDRFFAERPEGSVSTLKIQRTQQEDSAVYLCASSFDRVPRPYGYTFGSGTRLTVV.

This clone was detected a few times. The chain couples TRBV6-4 to TRBJ2-7; maybe TRBD2 (5 bases). The CDR3 runs 16 residues. The germline V gene encodes CDR1 MRHNA and CDR2 SNTAGT. V lost 5 bases to trimming and J lost 4 bases, with 21 bases between them. CDR3 region: CASSSHTPPRLYEQYF. Written as DNA, the CDR3 is TGTGCCAGCAGTTCGCATACCCCGCCACGACTATACGAGCAGTACTTC.

This clone is termed medium-sized. At one end, the junction sequence differs from germline, possibly due to a read error. The DNA for the CDR3 is TGTGCCACCAGCCGGGGGAGCCTGGGAGAAAAACTGTTTTTT. The encoded protein is CATSRGSLGEKLFF. The chain joins TRBV7-2 to TRBJ1-4; possible D gene TRBD1, 5 bases. Per the germline V gene, CDR1 is SGHTA and CDR2 is FQGNSA. This CDR3 region has 14 residues.

The V gene is TRBV11-2, the J gene TRBJ1-2, with D perhaps TRBD1 (5 bases). The germline gives CDR1 SGHAT, CDR2 FQNNGV. The V gene lost 5 bases and the J gene lost 2 bases, with 12 bases spanning the gap. The CDR3 is made up of 14 amino acids. The CDR3 here is CASSQRGPNYGYTF. CDR3 DNA: TGTGCCAGCAGCCAGCGGGGCCCCAACTATGGCTACACCTTC.